What follows are 8 T cell receptor beta chains derived from one specimen sequenced in a study of identifying expanded T cells in peripheral blood. Using immunoSEQ multiplex PCR, the repertoire was profiled, and TCRdb retains in-frame clones only, with some absent. The sample holds tens of thousands of clones, around 90% seen once. The sample was blood. The receptor source for this set is a person aged 18 to 70 in good health.

The V and J genes are TRBV5-1 and TRBJ2-5; D is possibly TRBD1 (6 bases). V dropped 4 bases and J dropped 5 bases, with 18 bases sitting between them. Germline V lookup: CDR1 SGHRS, CDR2 YFSETQ. The CDR3 totals 15 residues. The CDR3 spells CASSLNVGAEETQYF. The CDR3 nucleotides read TGCGCCAGCAGCCTGAATGTGGGGGCCGAGGAGACCCAGTACTTC.

The chain carries TRBV5-1 and TRBJ1-5; D unresolved. CDR3 size: 13 residues. The V gene lost 0 bases and the J gene lost 5 bases, with 6 bases spanning the gap. Germline CDR1 reads SGHRS; CDR2 reads YFSETQ. The CDR3 spells CASSLDIYQPQHF. In DNA form, the CDR3 reads TGCGCCAGCAGCTTGGATATATATCAGCCCCAGCATTTT.

V is TRBV5-1 and J is TRBJ2-1; D not resolved. The CDR3 loop spans 13 amino acids. CDR1 is SGHRS, CDR2 YFSETQ, per germline. V lost 2 bases and J lost 2, with 5 bases in between. The CDR3 nucleotides are TGCGCCAGCAGCTTCGGTGCCTACAATGAGCAGTTCTTC. It codes for CASSFGAYNEQFF. Combining the CDR3 with reference TRBV5-1 and TRBJ2-1 gives the whole variable domain KAGVTQTPRYLIKTRGQQVTLSCSPISGHRSVSWYQQTPGQGLQFLFEYFSETQRNKGNFPGRFSGRQFSNSRSEMNVSTLELGDSALYLCASSFGAYNEQFFGPGTRLTVL.

The rearrangement joins TRBV19 to TRBJ2-6; D unclear. Trimming cost V 7 bases and J 0 bases, with 16 bases left between them. The CDR3 has 17 residues. CDR1 is LNHDA and CDR2 is SQIVND in the germline V gene (reference sequence). Here the CDR3 DNA reads TGTGCCAGTATTGAAAGGACGGTGAGCTCTGGGGCCAACGTCCTGACTTTC. Its protein product is CASIERTVSSGANVLTF.

This sequence joins TRBV15 and TRBJ2-6; 10 bases fit TRBD1. From germline, CDR1 is LNHNV and CDR2 YYDKDF (reference sequence). The CDR3 consists of 16 residues. The V segment lost 8 bases and the J segment 4 bases; nucleotides outside the gene matches: 8. CDR3 sequence: CATRGQGVPGANVLTF. The DNA for the CDR3 is TGTGCCACCCGAGGACAGGGGGTACCAGGGGCCAACGTCCTGACTTTC.

The rearrangement joins TRBV25-1 to TRBJ1-4; 8 bases line up with TRBD1. The CDR3 contains 15 residues. Germline lookup yields CDR1 MGHDK and CDR2 SYGVNS. With V trimmed by 3 bases and J by 5 bases, 5 bases remained unmatched. CDR3 nucleotides: TGTGCCAGCAGTGAGAGGACAGGGATCAATGAAAAACTGTTTTTT. Encoded protein: CASSERTGINEKLFF.

The chain links TRBV10-3 to TRBJ1-5; no definite D call. The CDR3 sequence is 15 residues long. Germline V CDR1 and CDR2: ENHRY, SYGVKD. V lost 3 bases, J lost 1 base, and 10 bases lay in between. Written as DNA, the CDR3 is TGTGCCATCAGTGACCCCGAGGGAAGCAATCAGCCCCAGCATTTT. It translates to CAISDPEGSNQPQHF.

The rearrangement joins TRBV11-2 to TRBJ2-1; D possibly corresponds to TRBD2 (5 bases). Germline CDR1 is SGHAT and CDR2 is FQNNGV. The germline V and J ends were trimmed by 0 bases and 5 bases, with 14 bases remaining between them. The CDR3 loop spans 16 amino acids. Here the CDR3 DNA reads TGTGCCAGCAGCTTAGATGGGAGTCCTACCCACAATGAGCAGTTCTTC. Its translation is CASSLDGSPTHNEQFF.